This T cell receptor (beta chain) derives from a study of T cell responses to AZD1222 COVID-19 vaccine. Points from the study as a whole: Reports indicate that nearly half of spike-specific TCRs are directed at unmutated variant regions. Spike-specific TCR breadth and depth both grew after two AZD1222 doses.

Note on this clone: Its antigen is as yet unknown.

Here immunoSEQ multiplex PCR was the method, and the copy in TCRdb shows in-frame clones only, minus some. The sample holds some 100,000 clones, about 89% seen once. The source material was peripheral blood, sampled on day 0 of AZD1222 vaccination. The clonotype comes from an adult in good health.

The CDR3 DNA is TGTGCCAGCTCACCAAACTTAGGTTACACTGAAGCTTTCTTT. It specifies CASSPNLGYTEAFF. V is TRBV18 and J is TRBJ1-1; D remains ambiguous. V was cut by 2 bases and J by 3 bases, with 10 bases left in between. This CDR3 contains 14 residues. Germline V gives CDR1 KGHSH, CDR2 LQKENI. The complete variable domain, with remaining parts taken from reference TRBV18 and TRBJ1-1, reads NAGVMQNPRHLVRRRGQEARLRCSPMKGHSHVYWYRQLPEEGLKFMVYLQKENIIDESGMPKERFSAEFPKEGPSILRIQQVVRGDSAAYFCASSPNLGYTEAFFGQGTRLTVV.